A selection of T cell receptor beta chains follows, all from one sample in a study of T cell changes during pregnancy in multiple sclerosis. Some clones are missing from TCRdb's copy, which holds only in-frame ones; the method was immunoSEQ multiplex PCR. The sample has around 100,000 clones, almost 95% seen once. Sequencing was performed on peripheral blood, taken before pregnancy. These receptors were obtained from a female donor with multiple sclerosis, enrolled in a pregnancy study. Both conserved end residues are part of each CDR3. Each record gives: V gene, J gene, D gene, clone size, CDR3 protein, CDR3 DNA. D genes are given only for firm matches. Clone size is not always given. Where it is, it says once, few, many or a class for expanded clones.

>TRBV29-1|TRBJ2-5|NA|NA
CSVEFFGETQYF
TGCAGCGTTGAATTTTTCGGAGAGACCCAGTACTTC
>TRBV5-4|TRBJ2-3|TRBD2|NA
CASSQAGGDTQYF
TGTGCCAGCAGCCAAGCGGGAGGAGATACGCAGTATTTT
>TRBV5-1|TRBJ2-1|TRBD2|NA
CASSPGLVIFNEQFF
TGCGCCAGCAGCCCGGGACTAGTAATTTTCAATGAGCAGTTCTTC
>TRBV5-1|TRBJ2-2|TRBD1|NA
CASSFRGGQGNTGELFF
TGCGCCAGCAGCTTCCGAGGGGGACAGGGGAACACCGGGGAGCTGTTTTTT
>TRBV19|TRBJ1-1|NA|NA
CASSIGTFNTEAFF
TGTGCCAGTAGTATCGGGACTTTCAACACTGAAGCTTTCTTT
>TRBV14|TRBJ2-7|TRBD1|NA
CASSQEGQGTHEQYF
TGTGCCAGCAGCCAAGAGGGACAGGGGACCCACGAGCAGTACTTC
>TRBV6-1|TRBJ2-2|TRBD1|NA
CASSGRQGGSGELFF
TGTGCCAGCAGTGGAAGACAGGGGGGTTCCGGGGAGCTGTTTTTT
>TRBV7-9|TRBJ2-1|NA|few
CASSLPERDEQFF
TGTGCCAGCAGCTTACCTGAGCGCGATGAGCAGTTCTTC
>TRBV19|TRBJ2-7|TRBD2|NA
CASSLSGSSYEQYF
TGTGCCAGTAGCCTAAGCGGGAGTAGCTACGAGCAGTACTTC
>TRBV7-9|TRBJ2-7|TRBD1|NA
CASSSGTGGSYEQYF
TGTGCCAGCAGCTCCGGGACAGGGGGATCCTACGAGCAGTACTTC
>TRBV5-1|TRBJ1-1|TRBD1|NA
CASSPTGTENTEAFF
TGCGCCAGCAGCCCTACCGGGACAGAGAACACTGAAGCTTTCTTT
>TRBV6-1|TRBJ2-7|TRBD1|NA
CASSERTGQGEQYF
TGTGCCAGCAGTGAACGGACAGGGCAGGGCGAGCAGTACTTC
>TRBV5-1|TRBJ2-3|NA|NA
CASSSLGAGKTDTQYF
TGCGCCAGCAGCTCCCTAGGGGCGGGAAAGACAGATACGCAGTATTTT
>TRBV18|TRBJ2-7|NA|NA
CASSPSTRTEQYF
TGTGCCAGCTCACCCTCGACTAGGACCGAGCAGTACTTC
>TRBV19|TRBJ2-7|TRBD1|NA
CASSPAGGEQYF
TGTGCCAGTAGCCCCGCAGGGGGCGAGCAGTACTTC
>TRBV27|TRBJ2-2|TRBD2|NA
CASSLLGLAGATGELFF
TGTGCCAGCAGTTTATTGGGCCTAGCGGGAGCCACCGGGGAGCTGTTTTTT
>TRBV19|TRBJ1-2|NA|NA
CASSPGFDYGYTF
TGTGCCAGTAGTCCCGGTTTCGACTATGGCTACACCTTC
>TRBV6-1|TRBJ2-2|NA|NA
CASRLRWNTGELFF
TGTGCCAGCAGACTCCGGTGGAACACCGGGGAGCTGTTTTTT
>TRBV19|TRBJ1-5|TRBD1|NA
CASSIADRGSNQPQHF
TGTGCCAGTAGTATAGCGGACAGGGGCAGCAATCAGCCCCAGCATTTT
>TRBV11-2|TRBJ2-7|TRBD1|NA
CASSNSRTGIRDKAYEQYF
TGTGCCAGCAGCAACAGCCGGACAGGGATCCGGGACAAGGCCTACGAGCAGTACTTC
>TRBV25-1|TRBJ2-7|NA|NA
CASSGTQYGEQYF
TGTGCCAGCAGTGGGACTCAATATGGGGAGCAGTACTTC
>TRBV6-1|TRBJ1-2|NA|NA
CASRISYGYTF
TGTGCCAGCAGGATTAGCTATGGCTACACCTTC
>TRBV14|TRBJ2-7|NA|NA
CASSQVGGLPYEQYF
TGTGCCAGCAGCCAAGTGGGGGGACTCCCCTATGAGCAGTACTTC
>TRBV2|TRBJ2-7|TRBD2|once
CASSGGLAGGEQYF
TGTGCCAGCAGTGGAGGACTAGCGGGTGGCGAGCAGTACTTC